This TCR beta chain is from a study of T cell responses to AZD1222 COVID-19 vaccine. Study conclusions and caveats: Most donors were white British, females outnumbered males, and clonal diversity was possibly underestimated.

Measured with immunoSEQ multiplex PCR; TCRdb has only the in-frame clones, and not every one. This sample yields 100,000 to 150,000 clones, of which 88% are seen a single time; over 5.5% belongs to the top ten. Details on this clone: Its specificity is unknown.

CDR1 and CDR2 (germline): MDHEN, SYDVKM. This CDR3 is built from 12 residues. The V end was cut by 9 bases, the J end by 10 bases, with 16 bases between. This chain connects TRBV28 to TRBJ2-1; D gene unclear. This clonotype was sampled from an adult in good health. The source material was peripheral blood, sampled on day 0 of AZD1222 vaccination. The CDR3 reads CASVKGRGEQFF. The CDR3 nucleotides read TGTGCCAGTGTTAAGGGTCGAGGAGAGCAGTTCTTC.